The rows below give T cell receptor beta chains drawn from one sample of a study of preoperative IRX-2 immunotherapy in early breast cancer. The protocol was immunoSEQ multiplex PCR, while the TCRdb copy is restricted to in-frame clones and leaves out a portion. The table lists around 25,000 clones, about 90% of them singletons. Sample: tumor tissue, taken after IRX-2 immunotherapy. The source is a human donor with breast cancer. Both conserved end residues are part of each CDR3. The D gene is left open where the match is weak. Clone size is given for some rows only: seen once, a few or many times, or a class if the clone is expanded.

CDR3 DNA | CDR3 protein | CDR3 length | D gene | clone size | J gene | V gene
TGTGCCAGCTCACCATTAGGGCTCAACTCCTATAATTCACCCCTCCACTTT | CASSPLGLNSYNSPLHF | 17 | NA | NA | TRBJ1-6 | TRBV18
TGTGCCAGTAGCGGGGGGCGTCCCACAGATACGCAGTATTTT | CASSGGRPTDTQYF | 14 | NA | once | TRBJ2-3 | TRBV19
TGTGCCAGCAGCTTTGGACTAGCGGGGGGGCAGGAGACCCAGTACTTC | CASSFGLAGGQETQYF | 16 | TRBD2 | few | TRBJ2-5 | TRBV7-9
TGCGCCAGCAGCTTGGCCCTCTCCAGAGGCTCCTACAATGAGCAGTTCTTC | CASSLALSRGSYNEQFF | 17 | NA | NA | TRBJ2-1 | TRBV5-1
TGCGCCAGCAGCCCCCGGACAGGGGGCTACGAGCAGTACTTC | CASSPRTGGYEQYF | 14 | TRBD1 | once | TRBJ2-7 | TRBV5-1
TGTGCCAGCAGCCCCGCACTAAAGAGTGATGGCTACACCTTC | CASSPALKSDGYTF | 14 | NA | NA | TRBJ1-2 | TRBV5-4
TGCGCCAGCAGCTTGATGGACTTATCGAACACCGGGGAGCTGTTTTTT | CASSLMDLSNTGELFF | 16 | NA | NA | TRBJ2-2 | TRBV5-1
TGTGCCAGCTCCCCAGGGGCGGAATCGGTGGGTAACATTCAGTACTTC | CASSPGAESVGNIQYF | 16 | NA | NA | TRBJ2-4 | TRBV18
TGCGCCAGCAGCGGGGGACAGCGAGTCGACCCGAACCCGAACACTGAAGCTTTCTTT | CASSGGQRVDPNPNTEAFF | 19 | TRBD1 | NA | TRBJ1-1 | TRBV5-1
TGTGCCAGCAGCCCCCCTGCAGTCTACGAGCAGTACTTC | CASSPPAVYEQYF | 13 | NA | NA | TRBJ2-7 | TRBV7-9
TGTGCCAGCAGTATCGTCGCGGACAGGGGTCAAGAGACCCAGTACTTC | CASSIVADRGQETQYF | 16 | TRBD1 | NA | TRBJ2-5 | TRBV27
TGTGCCAGCCTACAAGGGGGCGCCGGCACTGAAGCTTTCTTT | CASLQGGAGTEAFF | 14 | TRBD1 | NA | TRBJ1-1 | TRBV28
TGTGCCAGCAGCGTGGGGCTGGGCAGCACAGATACGCAGTATTTT | CASSVGLGSTDTQYF | 15 | NA | few | TRBJ2-3 | TRBV9
TGTGCCTGGAGTTTAGGGAGCAATCAGCCCCAGCATTTT | CAWSLGSNQPQHF | 13 | NA | NA | TRBJ1-5 | TRBV30
TGCAGCGCCGACCCAGGGGGCGCCTATGGCTACACCTTC | CSADPGGAYGYTF | 13 | TRBD1 | NA | TRBJ1-2 | TRBV29-1
TGCGCCAGCAGCTTGGCCAGCGGGGTTACCGGGGAGCTGTTTTTT | CASSLASGVTGELFF | 15 | TRBD2 | NA | TRBJ2-2 | TRBV5-1
TGTGCCAGCGGGCCAGGGGGCTATAATTCACCCCTCCACTTT | CASGPGGYNSPLHF | 14 | TRBD1 | few | TRBJ1-6 | TRBV5-6
TGCAGTGCTAGTGGGCGGGATGAGCAGTTCTTC | CSASGRDEQFF | 11 | NA | NA | TRBJ2-1 | TRBV20-1